These T cell receptor beta chains were read from a single sample in a study of cytomegalovirus exposure and HLA in healthy donors. Here immunoSEQ multiplex PCR was the method, and the copy in TCRdb shows in-frame clones only, minus some. The sample shows 150,000 to 160,000 clones, 80% of them seen only once. Sequenced input: PBMCs. The receptors were gathered from a woman in her 40s in good health and CMV-seropositive. Each CDR3 is given with its conserved first and last residue. The D gene is left open where the match is weak. Clone size appears in some rows only: once, few, many, or a class for an expanded clone.

D gene: TRBD2; clone size: .; V gene: TRBV30; J gene: TRBJ2-5; CDR3 DNA: TGTGCCTCCACAATTAGCGGGAGAGGAGAGACCCAGTACTTC; CDR3 protein: CASTISGRGETQYF
D gene: .; clone size: .; V gene: TRBV10-3; J gene: TRBJ1-6; CDR3 DNA: TGTGCCATCAGTGAGGGCGGGGGACAATATAATTCACCCCTCCACTTT; CDR3 protein: CAISEGGGQYNSPLHF
D gene: TRBD2; clone size: .; V gene: TRBV27; J gene: TRBJ2-1; CDR3 DNA: TGTGCCAGCAGTTTCCAACTAGCGGGGGCCACTTACAATGAGCAGTTCTTC; CDR3 protein: CASSFQLAGATYNEQFF
D gene: TRBD2; clone size: .; V gene: TRBV5-1; J gene: TRBJ2-5; CDR3 DNA: TGCGCCAGCAGCTGGGGACTAGCGGGCCACCAAGAGACCCAGTACTTC; CDR3 protein: CASSWGLAGHQETQYF
D gene: TRBD1; clone size: .; V gene: TRBV6-5; J gene: TRBJ1-3; CDR3 DNA: TGTGCCAGCAGTTACTCGAGGGAACAGGGGCGAAACACCATATATTTT; CDR3 protein: CASSYSREQGRNTIYF
D gene: .; clone size: once; V gene: TRBV5-6; J gene: TRBJ2-4; CDR3 DNA: TGTGCCAGCAGCTCCCGCAGGGGGGTAGCCAAAAACATTCAGTACTTC; CDR3 protein: CASSSRRGVAKNIQYF
D gene: TRBD1; clone size: .; V gene: TRBV18; J gene: TRBJ2-5; CDR3 DNA: TGTGCCAGCTCACCTGGACAGGGGGAGACCCAGTACTTC; CDR3 protein: CASSPGQGETQYF
D gene: TRBD1; clone size: .; V gene: TRBV18; J gene: TRBJ2-7; CDR3 DNA: TGTGCCAGCTCACAACCGGGACAGGGACCCTACGAGCAGTACTTC; CDR3 protein: CASSQPGQGPYEQYF
D gene: TRBD2; clone size: once; V gene: TRBV2; J gene: TRBJ2-2; CDR3 DNA: TGTGCCAGCGGGGGACTAGCGAACACCGGGGAGCTGTTTTTT; CDR3 protein: CASGGLANTGELFF
D gene: TRBD2; clone size: .; V gene: TRBV10-1; J gene: TRBJ2-5; CDR3 DNA: TGCGCCAGCAGTGAGTCCCTAGCGGGATCTCAAGAGACCCAGTACTTC; CDR3 protein: CASSESLAGSQETQYF
D gene: .; clone size: .; V gene: TRBV27; J gene: TRBJ1-1; CDR3 DNA: TGTGCCAGCAGTTTTGGGCCCACAGGGAACACTGAAGCTTTCTTT; CDR3 protein: CASSFGPTGNTEAFF
D gene: TRBD1; clone size: .; V gene: TRBV19; J gene: TRBJ2-2; CDR3 DNA: TGTGACGGAATTGGACAGGGGTCGAACACCGGGGAGCTGTTTTTT; CDR3 protein: CDGIGQGSNTGELFF
D gene: TRBD2; clone size: .; V gene: TRBV19; J gene: TRBJ2-7; CDR3 DNA: TGTGCCAGTAGACCTCGAACTAGCGGGAGCTCCTACGAGCAGTACTTC; CDR3 protein: CASRPRTSGSSYEQYF
D gene: TRBD1; clone size: few; V gene: TRBV14; J gene: TRBJ2-7; CDR3 DNA: TGTGCCAGCAGCCGGACAGGGGCCTTTTCCTACGAGCAGTACTTC; CDR3 protein: CASSRTGAFSYEQYF
D gene: .; clone size: .; V gene: TRBV30; J gene: TRBJ1-2; CDR3 DNA: TGTGCCTGGAGTGTTGGCAGGGACTATGGCTACACCTTC; CDR3 protein: CAWSVGRDYGYTF
D gene: .; clone size: .; V gene: TRBV7-9; J gene: TRBJ1-1; CDR3 DNA: TGTGCCAGCAGCTTAATTAGGGAGGGCGAAGCTTTCTTT; CDR3 protein: CASSLIREGEAFF
D gene: .; clone size: few; V gene: TRBV30; J gene: TRBJ2-3; CDR3 DNA: TGTGCCTGGGCCCCCGGCGGGTACACAGATACGCAGTATTTT; CDR3 protein: CAWAPGGYTDTQYF
D gene: .; clone size: .; V gene: TRBV5-1; J gene: TRBJ1-2; CDR3 DNA: TGCGCCAGCAGCTTGGCCTCTAGGCCCGTCTATGGCTACACCTTC; CDR3 protein: CASSLASRPVYGYTF
D gene: .; clone size: .; V gene: TRBV2; J gene: TRBJ1-5; CDR3 DNA: TGTGCCAGCAAGCACAGGGAGACGCAGCCCCAGCATTTT; CDR3 protein: CASKHRETQPQHF
D gene: .; clone size: .; V gene: TRBV19; J gene: TRBJ1-2; CDR3 DNA: TGTGCCAGTAGGGGACTTGTATCATCCTTC; CDR3 protein: CASRGLVSSF
D gene: TRBD1; clone size: .; V gene: TRBV5-4; J gene: TRBJ1-2; CDR3 DNA: TGTGCCAGCAGCCCGCAGGGGGCTGAGGGCTACACCTTC; CDR3 protein: CASSPQGAEGYTF
D gene: TRBD1; clone size: .; V gene: TRBV23-1; J gene: TRBJ1-4; CDR3 DNA: TGCGCCAGCATCACTTATGTCGTCCCGGGACAGGGTCGGGCGACTAATGAAAAACTGTTTTTT; CDR3 protein: CASITYVVPGQGRATNEKLFF
D gene: TRBD2; clone size: .; V gene: TRBV18; J gene: TRBJ2-1; CDR3 DNA: TGTGCCAGCTCACGGACTAGCGGGAAGAATGAGCAGTTCTTC; CDR3 protein: CASSRTSGKNEQFF
D gene: TRBD1; clone size: .; V gene: TRBV7-9; J gene: TRBJ1-2; CDR3 DNA: TGTGCCAGCAGCCCCCCGGACAGGGCCTATGGCTACACCTTC; CDR3 protein: CASSPPDRAYGYTF
D gene: .; clone size: .; V gene: TRBV29-1; J gene: TRBJ2-7; CDR3 DNA: TGCAGCGTAAGGCCAGGTCCCTACGAGCAGTACTTC; CDR3 protein: CSVRPGPYEQYF
D gene: .; clone size: .; V gene: TRBV7-9; J gene: TRBJ1-1; CDR3 DNA: TGTGCCAGCAGGGAGGGGGGGAGGACTGAAGCTTTCTTT; CDR3 protein: CASREGGRTEAFF
D gene: .; clone size: once; V gene: TRBV27; J gene: TRBJ2-1; CDR3 DNA: TGTGCCAGCAGTGCTCCGAGGGGGAGCGACAATGAGCAGTTCTTC; CDR3 protein: CASSAPRGSDNEQFF
D gene: TRBD2; clone size: .; V gene: TRBV7-9; J gene: TRBJ2-7; CDR3 DNA: TGTGCCAGCAGCTTAGCCGGGCTAGCGGGGCACTTTCCCTACGAGCAGTACTTC; CDR3 protein: CASSLAGLAGHFPYEQYF
D gene: .; clone size: .; V gene: TRBV5-1; J gene: TRBJ1-1; CDR3 DNA: TGCGCCAGCAGCTTGGACGGGGGCACTGAAGCTTTCTTT; CDR3 protein: CASSLDGGTEAFF
D gene: .; clone size: .; V gene: TRBV30; J gene: TRBJ1-5; CDR3 DNA: TGTGCCTGGAGTAGGGGGTTCGATCAGCCCCAGCATTTT; CDR3 protein: CAWSRGFDQPQHF
D gene: TRBD1; clone size: .; V gene: TRBV28; J gene: TRBJ1-2; CDR3 DNA: TGTGCCAGCAGTGGGACAGGCCGTCCAGGCTATGGCTACACCTTC; CDR3 protein: CASSGTGRPGYGYTF
D gene: TRBD1; clone size: once; V gene: TRBV11-2; J gene: TRBJ1-1; CDR3 DNA: TGTGCCAGCTTTATACAGGGGCCGAACACTGAAGCTTTCTTT; CDR3 protein: CASFIQGPNTEAFF
D gene: .; clone size: .; V gene: TRBV29-1; J gene: TRBJ2-3; CDR3 DNA: TGCACCGTATCGGGACTCGACACGAGGGATACGCAGTATTTT; CDR3 protein: CTVSGLDTRDTQYF
D gene: .; clone size: .; V gene: TRBV5-1; J gene: TRBJ2-2; CDR3 DNA: TGCGCCAGCGGCTCGTCGGGGGACACCGGGGAGCTGTTTTTT; CDR3 protein: CASGSSGDTGELFF
D gene: TRBD1; clone size: .; V gene: TRBV28; J gene: TRBJ1-5; CDR3 DNA: TGTGCCAGCAGACAGGGGGCGCGGCCCCAGCATTTT; CDR3 protein: CASRQGARPQHF
D gene: TRBD2; clone size: .; V gene: TRBV9; J gene: TRBJ2-1; CDR3 DNA: TGTGCCAGCAGCCCTGGGACTAGCGGGAGTGATGAGCAGTTCTTC; CDR3 protein: CASSPGTSGSDEQFF
D gene: TRBD1; clone size: .; V gene: TRBV7-2; J gene: TRBJ2-7; CDR3 DNA: TGTGCCAGCAGCTTAGTACAGGGGGCAGGCGAGCAGTACTTC; CDR3 protein: CASSLVQGAGEQYF
D gene: .; clone size: .; V gene: TRBV4-2; J gene: TRBJ1-1; CDR3 DNA: TGTGCCAGCAGCCACGCAGGCCCTTCGAACACTGAAGCTTTCTTT; CDR3 protein: CASSHAGPSNTEAFF
D gene: TRBD2; clone size: .; V gene: TRBV11-3; J gene: TRBJ2-5; CDR3 DNA: TGTGCCAGCAGCCCGGGGACTAGCGGGAGTCAAGAGACCCAGTACTTC; CDR3 protein: CASSPGTSGSQETQYF
D gene: .; clone size: .; V gene: TRBV2; J gene: TRBJ2-1; CDR3 DNA: TGTGCCAGCAGTGAGTTTCGGGAGCACAATGAGCAGTTCTTC; CDR3 protein: CASSEFREHNEQFF
D gene: TRBD1; clone size: .; V gene: TRBV4-1; J gene: TRBJ2-1; CDR3 DNA: TGCGCCAGCAGCCGAGCGACAGGGGGCGGGCTAGCTGGGGGGGATGAGCAGTTCTTC; CDR3 protein: CASSRATGGGLAGGDEQFF
D gene: TRBD1; clone size: .; V gene: TRBV4-1; J gene: TRBJ1-1; CDR3 DNA: TGCGCCAGCAGCCCTCGGGACAGGGACACTGAAGCTTTCTTT; CDR3 protein: CASSPRDRDTEAFF
D gene: TRBD1; clone size: .; V gene: TRBV18; J gene: TRBJ1-5; CDR3 DNA: TGTGCCAGCTCACCAGACGCGGGACAGGGAGTTCAGCCCCAGCATTTT; CDR3 protein: CASSPDAGQGVQPQHF
D gene: .; clone size: .; V gene: TRBV7-2; J gene: TRBJ1-2; CDR3 DNA: TGTGCCAGCAGCTTAGGGGGGCAGGTTGGTGGCTACACCTTC; CDR3 protein: CASSLGGQVGGYTF
D gene: .; clone size: once; V gene: TRBV10-3; J gene: TRBJ1-2; CDR3 DNA: TGTGCCATCACTTCGGCGGGGAGCGCAGGCTACACCTTC; CDR3 protein: CAITSAGSAGYTF